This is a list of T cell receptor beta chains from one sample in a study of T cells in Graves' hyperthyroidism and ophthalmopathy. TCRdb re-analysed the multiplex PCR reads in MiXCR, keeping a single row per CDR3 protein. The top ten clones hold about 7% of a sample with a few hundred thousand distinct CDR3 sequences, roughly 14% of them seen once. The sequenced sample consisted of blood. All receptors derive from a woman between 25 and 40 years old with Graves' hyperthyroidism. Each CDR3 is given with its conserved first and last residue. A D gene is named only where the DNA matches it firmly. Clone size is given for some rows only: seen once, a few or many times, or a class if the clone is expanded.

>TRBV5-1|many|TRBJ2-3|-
TGCGCCAGCAGCTCCTCGACAGGTTCTAGCACAGATACGCAGTATTTT
CASSSSTGSSTDTQYF
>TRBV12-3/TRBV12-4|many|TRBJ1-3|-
TGTGCCAGCACCAGGGACGGATCGAGGGGAAACACCATATATTTT
CASTRDGSRGNTIYF
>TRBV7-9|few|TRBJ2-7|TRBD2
TGTGCCAGCAGCTTACAGGGCGGGAGGGACGAGCAGTACTTC
CASSLQGGRDEQYF
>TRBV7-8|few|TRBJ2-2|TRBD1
TGTGCCAGCAGCAACCCCGGGACAGGGGGAACCGGGGAGCTGTTTTTT
CASSNPGTGGTGELFF
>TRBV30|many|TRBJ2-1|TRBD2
TGTGCCTGGAACTCAGAAGGACTAGCGGCCAATGAGCAGTTCTTC
CAWNSEGLAANEQFF
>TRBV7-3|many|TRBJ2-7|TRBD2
TGTGCCAGCAGCTTAGGACTAGCTTCCTCCAGCGAGCAGTACTTC
CASSLGLASSSEQYF
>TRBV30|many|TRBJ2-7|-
TGTGCCTGGGGAAGGGGGCTAGCGGGCGGAATGGAGTACTTC
CAWGRGLAGGMEYF
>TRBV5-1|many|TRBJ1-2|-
TGCGCCAGCAGCGCTTTCGTTGGCCAGGGAGATGGCTACACCTTC
CASSAFVGQGDGYTF
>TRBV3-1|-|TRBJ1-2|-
TGTGCCAGCAGCCGGGGGTTAGCCTATGGCTACACCTTC
CASSRGLAYGYTF
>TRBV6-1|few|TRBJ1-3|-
TGTGCCAGCACCACCCGGGGAGGAAACACCATATATTTT
CASTTRGGNTIYF
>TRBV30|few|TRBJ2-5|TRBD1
TGTGCCTGGAGTGGGGGACAGGGGGCGATGGGAGAGACCCAGTACTTC
CAWSGGQGAMGETQYF
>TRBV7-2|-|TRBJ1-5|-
TGTGCCAGCAGCTTAGGCCCCCCAGGGGACCCCAATCAGCCCCAGCATTTT
CASSLGPPGDPNQPQHF
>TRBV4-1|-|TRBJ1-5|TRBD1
TGCGCCAGCAGCCCGGACAGGCAAAACAATCAGCCCCAGCATTTT
CASSPDRQNNQPQHF
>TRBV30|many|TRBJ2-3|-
TGTGCCTGGAGTGAAGATACGCAGTATTTT
CAWSEDTQYF
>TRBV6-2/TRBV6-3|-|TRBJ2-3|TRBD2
TGTGCCAGCAGTCGGGTCGGCGGGACTAGCGGTGCAGATGCGCAGTATTTT
CASSRVGGTSGADAQYF
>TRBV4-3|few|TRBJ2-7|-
TGCGCCAGCAGCCAAGATTTCGGTAGCGGCTACGAGCAGTACTTC
CASSQDFGSGYEQYF
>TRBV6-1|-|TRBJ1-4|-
TGTGCCAGCAGGACAGACACTTTCGAAAAACTGTTTTTT
CASRTDTFEKLFF
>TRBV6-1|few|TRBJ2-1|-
TGTGCCAGCAGTCCCCGGGACTGGCTTAATGAGCAGTTCTTC
CASSPRDWLNEQFF
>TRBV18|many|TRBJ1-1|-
TGTGCCAGCTCACCCGGACAGTCCTTTGGGAACACTGAAGCTTTCTTT
CASSPGQSFGNTEAFF
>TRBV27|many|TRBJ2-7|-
TGTGCCAGCAGTTTAGCGGGACAATCCTACGAGCAGTACTTC
CASSLAGQSYEQYF
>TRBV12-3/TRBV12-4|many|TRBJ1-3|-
TGTGCCACGATCCCAATTCCGCGGGGTGGAAACACCATATATTTT
CATIPIPRGGNTIYF
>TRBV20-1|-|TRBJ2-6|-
TGCAGTGCTAGAGACCGGGGCGGATTTGTCTCTGGGGCCAACGTCCTGACTTTC
CSARDRGGFVSGANVLTF
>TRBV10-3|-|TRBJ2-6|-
TGTGCCATCAGTGCGGGAGTAACAGGGAATGGGGCCAACGTCCTGACTTTC
CAISAGVTGNGANVLTF
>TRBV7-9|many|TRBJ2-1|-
TGTGCCAGCAGAAGCCCCTCTAGCACGGAGTTCTTC
CASRSPSSTEFF
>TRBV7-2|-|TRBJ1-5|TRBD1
TGTGCCGGCAGCTTAGGGCCCCGTCGGGACAGGGTTTTACGTCAGCCCCAGCATTTT
CAGSLGPRRDRVLRQPQHF
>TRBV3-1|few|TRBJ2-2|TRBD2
TGTGCCAGCAGCAGCGCTAGCGGTACGAACACCGGGGAGCTGTTTTTT
CASSSASGTNTGELFF
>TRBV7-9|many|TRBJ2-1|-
TGTGCCAGCAACGGAGGTTCCGGGGACAATGAGCAGTTCTTC
CASNGGSGDNEQFF
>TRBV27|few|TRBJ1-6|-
TGTGCCAGCAGTGAACCAGGGAATGATTCACCCCTCCACTTT
CASSEPGNDSPLHF
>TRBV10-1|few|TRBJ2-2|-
TGCGCCAGCAGGGAGCCAGGCGGGGAGCTGTTTTTT
CASREPGGELFF
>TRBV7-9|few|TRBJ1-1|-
TGTGCCAGCAGCTTAGATGGTGGGGGTCAGGCTTTCTTT
CASSLDGGGQAFF
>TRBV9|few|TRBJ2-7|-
TGTGCCAGCAGCGTGGACAGCGACGGGACCTACGAGCAGTACTTC
CASSVDSDGTYEQYF
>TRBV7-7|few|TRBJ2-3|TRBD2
TGTGCTAGCAGCGAGGGCCCCTGGGGGGGTACGCAGTATTTT
CASSEGPWGGTQYF
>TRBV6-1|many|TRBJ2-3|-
TGTGCCAGCAGTGACCCCTCCCTGGCTATGTCAGATACGCAGTATTTT
CASSDPSLAMSDTQYF
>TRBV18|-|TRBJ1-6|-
TGTGCCAGCTCACCGGGCCGTCATTCACCCCTCCACTTT
CASSPGRHSPLHF
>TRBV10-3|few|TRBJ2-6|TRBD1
TGTGCCATCATGCGACAGGGCTCTGGGGCCAACGTCCTGACTTTC
CAIMRQGSGANVLTF
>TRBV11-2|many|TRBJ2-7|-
TGTGCCAGCAGCCCCTGGAGCACCTACGAGCAGTACTTC
CASSPWSTYEQYF
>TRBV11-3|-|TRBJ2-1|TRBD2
TGTGCCAGCAGCTTAAGACTAGCGGCCAATGAGCAGTTCTTC
CASSLRLAANEQFF
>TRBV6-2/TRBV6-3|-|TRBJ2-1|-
TGTGCCAGCAGTTACCCGACCGCGGAGCAGTTCTTC
CASSYPTAEQFF
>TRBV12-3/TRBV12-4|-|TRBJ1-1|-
TGTGCCAGCAGTCCCCTCCTGGGGGCACAGGCTAAAGCTTTCTTT
CASSPLLGAQAKAFF
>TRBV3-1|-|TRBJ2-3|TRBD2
TGTGCCAGCAGCCAAAATCCGGCCAGCGGGAGTTCAGATACGCAGTATTTT
CASSQNPASGSSDTQYF
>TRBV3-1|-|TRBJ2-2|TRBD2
TGTGCCAGCAGACATCCGGGACTAGCAGGAGCCGGGGAGCTGTTTTTT
CASRHPGLAGAGELFF
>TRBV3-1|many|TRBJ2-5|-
TGTGCCAGCAGCCAAGATCCTGGGATCCAAGAGACCCAGTACTTC
CASSQDPGIQETQYF
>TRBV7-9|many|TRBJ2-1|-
TGTGCCAGCAGCTTTGAGGTTCTCAAGCGGGATGAGCAGTTCTTC
CASSFEVLKRDEQFF
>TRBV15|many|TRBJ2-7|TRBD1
TGTGCCACCAGCAGGGCCGGGACAGGAGACTACGAGCAGTACTTC
CATSRAGTGDYEQYF
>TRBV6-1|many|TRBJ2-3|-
TGTGCCAGCAGTCCCCCCGGGGGTAGCACAGATACGCAGTATTTT
CASSPPGGSTDTQYF
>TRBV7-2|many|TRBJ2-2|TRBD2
TGTGCCAGCAGCTTTGCGGGAGTACCCGGGGAGCTGTTTTTT
CASSFAGVPGELFF
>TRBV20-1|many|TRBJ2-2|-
TGCAGTGCTAGAGGGCCTTACACCGGGGAGCTGTTTTTT
CSARGPYTGELFF